The 32 T cell receptor beta chains below come from one sample, sequenced in a study of CXCR3-negative and CXCR3-positive naive CD8 T cells. The study made its TRB cDNA libraries by 5' RACE, adding UMI labels. Each CDR3 protein gets one entry in TCRdb, which reprocessed the 5' RACE reads and gives no DNA. In all, the sample yields tens of thousands of distinct CDR3 sequences. The source material was naive CXCR3- CD8+ T cells from blood. The sample's subset: CD45RO-CCR7+CD27+CD95- naive CD8+ T cells lacking CXCR3 (TNR3-). The receptors were sampled from a human donor in good health. Some clones in this sample may be carry-over from other donors' samples.

In terms of frequency, this clonotype is medium-sized. V is TRBV18 and J is TRBJ1-1. The CDR3 runs 17 residues. Germline lookup yields CDR1 KGHSH and CDR2 LQKENI. CDR3: CASSPLVTALGNTEAFF.

V usage is TRBV5-5 and J usage is TRBJ2-1. CDR1 and CDR2 from the germline V gene are SGHKS and YYEKEE (reference sequence). The CDR3 is 11 residues long. The chain's CDR3 is CASSSLWEQFF.

The V gene is TRBV29-1, the J gene TRBJ2-2. This CDR3 region has 13 residues. The germline CDR1 and CDR2 sequences are SQVTM and ANQGSEA. The CDR3 here is CSVEDRYTGELFF.

The genes are TRBV20-1 and TRBJ2-2; TCRdb names TRBD1, which stays unverified in the absence of DNA. The CDR3 is made up of 13 amino acids. Germline CDR1 reads DFQATT; CDR2 reads SNEGSKA (reference sequence). Here the CDR3 reads CSAWDRATGELFF.

The rearrangement uses TRBV9 and TRBJ2-7; TCRdb's D call of TRBD2 is untestable without DNA. Germline CDR1 is SGDLS and CDR2 is YYNGEE. The CDR3 totals 15 residues. CDR3 sequence: CASSVGPSGLAEQYF.

The J gene is TRBJ2-7, the V gene TRBV7-2; lacking DNA, the TRBD1 call made by TCRdb goes unchecked. The CDR3 is 16 amino acids. Germline lookup yields CDR1 SGHTA and CDR2 FQGNSA. CDR3 sequence reads: CASSWRRAGGFYEQYF.

The chain carries TRBV5-5 and TRBJ2-7; the TCRdb D gene call, TRBD1, has no DNA to confirm it. Germline V gene sequence: CDR1 SGHKS, CDR2 YYEKEE (reference sequence). The CDR3 runs 14 residues. The CDR3: CASSPGGGSYEQYF.

The genes are TRBV28 and TRBJ2-7. Germline-derived CDR1 and CDR2 are MDHEN and SYDVKM. This CDR3 contains 15 residues. The CDR3 here is CASSLIGETTYEQYF. Using reference TRBV28 and TRBJ2-7 for the parts outside the CDR3, the full variable domain is DVKVTQSSRYLVKRTGEKVFLECVQDMDHENMFWYRQDPGLGLRLIYFSYDVKMKEKGDIPEGYSVSREKKERFSLILESASTNQTSMYLCASSLIGETTYEQYFGPGTRLTVT.

The J gene is TRBJ2-2, the V gene TRBV20-1; without DNA, the TCRdb call of TRBD2 cannot be checked. The CDR3 contains 15 residues. Germline V lookup: CDR1 DFQATT, CDR2 SNEGSKA (reference sequence). Here the CDR3 reads CSARGTGEDTGELFF.

V is TRBV9 and J is TRBJ2-1; the D call from TCRdb, TRBD1, cannot be confirmed without DNA. This CDR3 comprises 14 residues. The V gene's germline CDR1 is SGDLS and CDR2 YYNGEE. This CDR3 is CASSPSDSKNEQFF.

The rearrangement joins TRBV5-8 to TRBJ2-1. The CDR3 runs 13 residues. Germline CDR1 and CDR2: SGHTS and YDEGEE. CDR3 residues: CASSLVQSGWQFF.

This chain uses TRBV12-3 or TRBV12-4 with TRBJ2-2; there is no DNA to check the TCRdb D call of TRBD1. This CDR3 is built from 14 residues. The CDR3 here is CATSGQGLTGELFF.

This chain connects TRBV4-2 to TRBJ2-3; no DNA is available, so the TRBD1 call from TCRdb remains unchecked. The germline V gene encodes CDR1 LGHNA and CDR2 YNFKEQ. The CDR3 runs 16 residues. CDR3 in amino acids: CASSQAPGDIPDTQYF.

The chain combines TRBV20-1 with TRBJ2-2; there is no DNA to check the TCRdb D call of TRBD1. The CDR3 has 15 residues. Germline V gene lookup returns CDR1 DFQATT and CDR2 SNEGSKA (reference sequence). The CDR3 protein is CSARRDRVESGELFF.

The chain employs TRBV6-1 and TRBJ2-1; the D gene TCRdb calls, TRBD2, cannot be checked with no DNA. CDR3 length: 18 amino acids. Germline values: CDR1 MNHNS, CDR2 SASEGT. The CDR3 sequence: CASSFIPEGSLYNNEQFF.

The chain couples TRBV29-1 to TRBJ2-2. The CDR3 contains 12 residues. Germline loops: CDR1 SQVTM, CDR2 ANQGSEA. This CDR3 is CSVFANTGELFF.

The chain is built from TRBV29-1 and TRBJ1-1; lacking DNA, the TRBD1 call made by TCRdb goes unchecked. The CDR3 length is 14 residues. Germline V gives CDR1 SQVTM, CDR2 ANQGSEA. The CDR3: CSVETDSRYTEAFF.

V is TRBV7-7 and J is TRBJ2-1; without DNA, the TCRdb call of TRBD2 cannot be checked. Germline lookup yields CDR1 SSHAT and CDR2 FNYEAQ (reference sequence). This CDR3 is built from 15 residues. The CDR3 sequence: CASSLASGRSNEQFF.

The CDR3: CSASNGRGANTEAFF. V is TRBV20-1 and J is TRBJ1-1; the D call from TCRdb, TRBD1, cannot be confirmed without DNA. Per the germline V gene, CDR1 is DFQATT and CDR2 is SNEGSKA (reference sequence). The CDR3 extends over 15 amino acids.

The rearrangement joins TRBV3-1 to TRBJ2-6; TCRdb's D call of TRBD1 is untestable without DNA. This CDR3 is built from 19 residues. Germline V gene sequence: CDR1 LGHDT, CDR2 YNNKEL (reference sequence). CDR3 residues: CASSTYDRTAFSGANVLTF.

This clonotype is medium-sized by frequency. The chain carries TRBV5-6 and TRBJ2-5; TCRdb's D call of TRBD2 is untestable without DNA. CDR3 size: 16 residues. Germline lookup yields CDR1 SGHDT and CDR2 YYEEEE. CDR3 residues: CASSVVAGGPQETQYF. Combining the CDR3 with reference TRBV5-6 and TRBJ2-5 gives the whole variable domain DAGVTQSPTHLIKTRGQQVTLRCSPKSGHDTVSWYQQALGQGPQFIFQYYEEEERQRGNFPDRFSGHQFPNYSSELNVNALLLGDSALYLCASSVVAGGPQETQYFGPGTRLLVL.

The chain joins TRBV29-1 to TRBJ1-1; TCRdb proposes TRBD1, but this gene call is untestable without DNA. The length of the CDR3 is 12 residues. The V gene's germline CDR1 is SQVTM and CDR2 ANQGSEA. CDR3 amino acids: CSVKQGYAEAFF.

The V and J genes are TRBV4-2 and TRBJ2-1. CDR3 length: 14 amino acids. From germline, CDR1 is LGHNA and CDR2 YNFKEQ. CDR3 sequence: CASSQGEASDEQFF.

The chain combines TRBV5-1 with TRBJ1-4; checking the TCRdb D call of TRBD1 is not possible without DNA. Germline V gene sequence: CDR1 SGHRS, CDR2 YFSETQ. The CDR3 covers 15 residues. The CDR3 here is CASNSGTTTNEKLFF.

The chain couples TRBV4-1 to TRBJ2-5; the D call of TRBD1 rests on TCRdb alone, since no DNA is present to check it. The CDR3 contains 15 residues. Germline-derived CDR1 and CDR2 are MGHRA and YSYEKL. The CDR3 is CASSGQSNSVETQYF.

V and J are TRBV29-1 and TRBJ2-1; TCRdb reports TRBD1, a call that lacks DNA to check it against. Per germline, CDR1 SQVTM and CDR2 ANQGSEA. This CDR3 is built from 12 residues. The CDR3 here is CSGLGVHNEQFF.

The CDR3 sequence is CSDNPPDRSPYEQYF. The chain links TRBV20-1 to TRBJ2-7; TCRdb reports TRBD1, a call that lacks DNA to check it against. The CDR3 length is 15 residues. CDR1 is DFQATT and CDR2 is SNEGSKA in the germline V gene (reference sequence).

This rearrangement joins TRBV2 to TRBJ1-5. CDR1 is SNHLY and CDR2 is FYNNEI in the germline V gene. CDR3 length equals 16 residues. The CDR3 reads CASSLAQWGGNQPQHF.

The chain recombines TRBV29-1 with TRBJ2-3; TCRdb returns TRBD1, unconfirmable since there is no DNA. Germline values: CDR1 SQVTM, CDR2 ANQGSEA. The CDR3 contains 12 residues. The CDR3 is CSELQGTDTQYF.

This chain uses TRBV6-5 with TRBJ2-7; TCRdb's D call, TRBD1, is unchecked because there is no DNA. This CDR3 region has 16 residues. The V gene's germline CDR1 is MNHEY and CDR2 SVGAGI. This CDR3 is CASSSQTAGLSYEQYF.

The V call is TRBV29-1, the J call TRBJ1-3. Germline V CDR1 and CDR2: SQVTM, ANQGSEA. This CDR3 contains 14 residues. The CDR3 protein is CSVVSLISGNTIYF.

V is TRBV7-9 and J is TRBJ1-2; the D call from TCRdb, TRBD1, cannot be confirmed without DNA. This CDR3 contains 17 residues. Germline CDR1 and CDR2: SEHNR and FQNEAQ (reference sequence). The CDR3 spells CASSSTTMTTGQGGYTF.